This entry features one T cell receptor (beta chain) sequence. The antigen is not known. CDR1 and CDR2 (germline): SGHRS, YFSETQ. The CDR3 runs to 14 residues. This sample was taken from a study of monozygotic twins with inflammatory bowel disease. TCRdb re-called the 5' RACE reads and gives one entry per CDR3 protein, without DNA. Its table lists roughly 160,000 distinct CDR3 sequences. Regarding the study as a whole: Fewer shared clonotypes with others were found in IBD patients than in healthy twins, especially with disease activity. IBD patients showed reduced TCRbeta diversity (inverse Simpson) versus healthy co-twins. Subtypes among T cells remained indistinguishable.

The sequence was obtained from a human donor with ulcerative colitis or Crohn's disease, or a healthy co-twin of an affected twin (not recorded which). Sequencing input: blood. This chain joins TRBV5-1 and TRBJ2-7. The CDR3: CASSQLGSSYEQYF.